Ten or more counts support the clone carrying this T cell receptor beta chain. The antigen is undetermined. The record originates from a study of T cells in Graves' hyperthyroidism and ophthalmopathy. General study results and limits: Separation of ophthalmopathy from stable hyperthyroidism was achieved by a 13 V-J model.

V was trimmed by 1 base and J by 4 bases, leaving 13 bases between them. This CDR3 spans 14 amino acids. CDR1 GTSNPN and CDR2 SVGIG come from the germline V gene (reference sequence). TCR beta CDR3 region amplification was performed from RNA transcripts. Initially, a first-round RT-PCR of the TCR CDR3 employed the HTBI primer set. TCRdb itself ran the multiplex PCR reads through MiXCR, one entry per CDR3 protein. The table includes more than 650,000 distinct CDR3 sequences, 12% to 15% detected once. The sample consisted of blood. The source is a woman aged 18 to 35 with Graves' hyperthyroidism. The chain joins TRBV30 to TRBJ2-5; D is perhaps TRBD2 (5 bases). CDR3 in DNA: TGTGCCTGGAGTGGAATTGGGAGTGGAGAGACCCAGTACTTC. Translating it yields CAWSGIGSGETQYF.